The subject of this entry is one T cell receptor (beta chain). Its target is not known. V shed 5 bases and J shed 4 bases, with 8 bases lying between them. This CDR3 contains 12 residues. The V gene's germline CDR1 is LNHDA and CDR2 SQIVND (reference sequence). This sample was included in a study of T cell repertoires in cytomegalovirus infection. At the level of the study: Use of recently identified HLA-C-restricted and well-studied HLA-B-restricted CMV epitopes was part of the study. TCR beta signatures that were public indicated CMV infection and matching HLA type.

TCRdb reanalysed the reads using MiXCR and keeps one entry per CDR3 protein. The sample records about 830,000 distinct CDR3 sequences, about 31% being singletons. Overall study results and limits: Cumulative public TCR beta family frequency identified carriers of CMV plus the relevant HLA.

The receptor comes from a human donor in good health (CMV status not recorded). Some clones in this sample may be carry-over from other donors' samples. Sequenced here: cultured CD8+ T cells from PBMCs, sampled from culture after CMV antigen stimulation. The genes are TRBV19 and TRBJ1-1, with unresolved D. The CDR3 DNA is TGTGCCAGTAGTGAATCAGCCACTGAAGCTTTCTTT. Translation gives CASSESATEAFF.